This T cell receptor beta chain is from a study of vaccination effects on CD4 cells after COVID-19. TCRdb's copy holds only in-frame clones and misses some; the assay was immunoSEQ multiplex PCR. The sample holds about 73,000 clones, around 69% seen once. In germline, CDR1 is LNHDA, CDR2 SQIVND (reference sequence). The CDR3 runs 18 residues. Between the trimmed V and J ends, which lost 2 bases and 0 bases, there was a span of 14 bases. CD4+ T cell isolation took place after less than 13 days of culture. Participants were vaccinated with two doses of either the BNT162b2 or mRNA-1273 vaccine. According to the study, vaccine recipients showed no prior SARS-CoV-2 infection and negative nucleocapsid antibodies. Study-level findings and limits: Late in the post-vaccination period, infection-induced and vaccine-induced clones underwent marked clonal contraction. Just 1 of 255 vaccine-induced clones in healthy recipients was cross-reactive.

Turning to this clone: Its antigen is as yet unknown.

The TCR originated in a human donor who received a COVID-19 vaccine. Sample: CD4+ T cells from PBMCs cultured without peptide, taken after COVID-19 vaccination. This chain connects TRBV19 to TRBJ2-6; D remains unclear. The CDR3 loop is CASSIRKGSSSGANVLTF. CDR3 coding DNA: TGTGCCAGTAGTATAAGAAAGGGTTCAAGCTCTGGGGCCAACGTCCTGACTTTC.